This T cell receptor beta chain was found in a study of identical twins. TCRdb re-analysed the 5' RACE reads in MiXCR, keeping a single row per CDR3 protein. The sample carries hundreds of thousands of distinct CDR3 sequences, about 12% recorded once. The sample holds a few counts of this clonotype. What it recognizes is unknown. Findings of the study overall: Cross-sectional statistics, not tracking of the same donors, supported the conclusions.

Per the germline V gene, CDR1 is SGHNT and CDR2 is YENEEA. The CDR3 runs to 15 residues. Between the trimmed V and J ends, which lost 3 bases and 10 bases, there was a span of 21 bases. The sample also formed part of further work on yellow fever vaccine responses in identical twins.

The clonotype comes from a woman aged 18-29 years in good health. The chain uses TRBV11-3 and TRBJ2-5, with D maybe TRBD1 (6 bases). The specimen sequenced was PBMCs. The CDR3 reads CASSFYLTGRGFQYF. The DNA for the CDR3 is TGTGCCAGCAGCTTTTACTTGACAGGCCGAGGGTTCCAGTACTTC.